There are many counts of the clone carrying this T cell receptor beta chain. Its specificity is unknown. TCRdb used MiXCR to reprocess the 5' RACE reads, holding one entry per CDR3 protein. The table has 450,000 to 550,000 distinct CDR3 sequences, roughly 5.2% seen once. This record comes from a study of CD8 T cells in ankylosing spondylitis. Whole-study results and caveats: Blood from ankylosing spondylitis patients appeared to carry a characteristic roughly 8-variant TCR beta motif.

V was cut by 3 bases and J by 7 bases, with 8 bases left in between. The CDR3 has 12 amino acids. Germline V gives CDR1 SGHRS, CDR2 YFSETQ. Input material: blood, either unsorted or a sorted T cell fraction (not recorded which). This receptor was taken from a male donor with ankylosing spondylitis. This rearrangement joins TRBV5-1 to TRBJ2-1; a weak D match, TRBD2 (5 bases). The CDR3 nucleotides read TGCGCCAGCAGCTATTCGGGAAATGAGCAGTTCTTC. Translation gives CASSYSGNEQFF.